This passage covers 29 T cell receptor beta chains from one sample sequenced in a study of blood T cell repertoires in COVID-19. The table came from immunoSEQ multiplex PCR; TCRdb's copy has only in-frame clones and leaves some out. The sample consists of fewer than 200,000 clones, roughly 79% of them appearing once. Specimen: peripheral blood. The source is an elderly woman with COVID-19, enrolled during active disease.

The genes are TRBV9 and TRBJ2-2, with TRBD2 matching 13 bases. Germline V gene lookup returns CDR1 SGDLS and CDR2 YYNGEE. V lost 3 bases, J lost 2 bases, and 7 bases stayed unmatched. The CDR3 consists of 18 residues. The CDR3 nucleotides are TGTGCCAGCAGCGCCCGGACTAGCGGGGGAGCTAACACCGGGGAGCTGTTTTTT. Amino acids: CASSARTSGGANTGELFF.

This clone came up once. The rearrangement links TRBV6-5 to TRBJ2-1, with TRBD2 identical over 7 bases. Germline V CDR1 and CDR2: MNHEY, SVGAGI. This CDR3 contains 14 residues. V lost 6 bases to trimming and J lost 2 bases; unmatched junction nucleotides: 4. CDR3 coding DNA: TGTGCCAGCAGCTCCGGGACTACCTACAATGAGCAGTTCTTC. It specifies CASSSGTTYNEQFF.

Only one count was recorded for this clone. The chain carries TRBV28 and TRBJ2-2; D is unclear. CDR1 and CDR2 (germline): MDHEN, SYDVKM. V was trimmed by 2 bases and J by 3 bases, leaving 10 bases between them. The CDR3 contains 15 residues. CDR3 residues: CASSLGTIYTGELFF. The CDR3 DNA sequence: TGTGCCAGCAGTTTAGGAACTATCTACACCGGGGAGCTGTTTTTT.

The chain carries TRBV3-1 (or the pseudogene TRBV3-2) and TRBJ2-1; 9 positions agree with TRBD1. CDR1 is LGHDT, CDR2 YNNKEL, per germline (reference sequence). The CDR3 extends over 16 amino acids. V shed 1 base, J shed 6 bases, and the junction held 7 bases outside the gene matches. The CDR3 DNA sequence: TGTGCCAGCAGCCAAGGACCGGGGACAGGGATCAATGAGCAGTTCTTC. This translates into CASSQGPGTGINEQFF.

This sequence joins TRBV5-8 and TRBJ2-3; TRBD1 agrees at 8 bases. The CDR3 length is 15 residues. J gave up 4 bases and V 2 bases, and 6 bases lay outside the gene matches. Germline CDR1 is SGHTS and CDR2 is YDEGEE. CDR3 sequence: CASSLGRGRSDTQYF. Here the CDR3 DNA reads TGTGCCAGCAGCTTAGGCAGGGGGCGGTCAGATACGCAGTATTTT.

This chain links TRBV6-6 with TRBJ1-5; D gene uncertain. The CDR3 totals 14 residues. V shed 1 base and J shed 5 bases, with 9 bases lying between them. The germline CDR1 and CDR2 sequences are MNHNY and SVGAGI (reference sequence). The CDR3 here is CASSYWQVDQPQHF. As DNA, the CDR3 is TGTGCCAGCAGTTACTGGCAGGTGGATCAGCCCCAGCATTTT.

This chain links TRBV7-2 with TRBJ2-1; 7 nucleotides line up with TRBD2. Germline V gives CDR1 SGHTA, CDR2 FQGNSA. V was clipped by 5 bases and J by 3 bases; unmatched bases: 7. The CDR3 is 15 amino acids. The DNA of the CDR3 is TGTGCCAGCAGCACACCGGGACTACGCTACAATGAGCAGTTCTTC. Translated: CASSTPGLRYNEQFF.

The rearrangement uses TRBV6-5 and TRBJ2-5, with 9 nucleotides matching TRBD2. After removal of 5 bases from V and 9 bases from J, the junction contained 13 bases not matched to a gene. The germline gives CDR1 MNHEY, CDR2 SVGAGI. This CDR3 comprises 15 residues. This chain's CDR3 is CASSPSAGGTWAQYF. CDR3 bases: TGTGCCAGCAGTCCTTCAGCGGGAGGTACTTGGGCCCAGTACTTC.

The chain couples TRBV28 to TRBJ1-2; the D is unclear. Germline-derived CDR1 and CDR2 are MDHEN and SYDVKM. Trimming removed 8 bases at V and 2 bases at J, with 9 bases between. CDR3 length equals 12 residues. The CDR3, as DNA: TGTGCCAGCTCTGTACAGAACTATGGCTACACCTTC. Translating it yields CASSVQNYGYTF.

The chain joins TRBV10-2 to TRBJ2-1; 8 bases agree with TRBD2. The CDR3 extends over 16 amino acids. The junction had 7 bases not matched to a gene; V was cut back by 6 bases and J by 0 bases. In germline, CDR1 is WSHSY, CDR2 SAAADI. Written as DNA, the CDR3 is TGCGCCAGCAGCATAGCGGGATCCTTCTCCTACAATGAGCAGTTCTTC. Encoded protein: CASSIAGSFSYNEQFF.

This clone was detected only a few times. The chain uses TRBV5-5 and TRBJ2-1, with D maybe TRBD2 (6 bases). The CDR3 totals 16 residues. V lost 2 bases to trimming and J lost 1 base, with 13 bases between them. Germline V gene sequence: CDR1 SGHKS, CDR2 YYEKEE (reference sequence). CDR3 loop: CASSLVRETSYNEQFF. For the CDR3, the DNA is TGTGCCAGCAGCTTAGTACGGGAGACGTCCTACAATGAGCAGTTCTTC.

The chain's CDR3 is CASSEASLWLAGGGDTQYF. The CDR3 DNA follows: TGTGCCAGCAGTGAAGCATCTCTCTGGCTAGCGGGGGGAGGAGATACGCAGTATTTT. The chain employs TRBV6-1 and TRBJ2-3, with TRBD2 matching over 11 bases. With V trimmed by 0 bases and J by 5 bases, 13 bases remained unmatched. Germline V CDR1 and CDR2: MNHNS, SASEGT. The CDR3 is 19 residues long.

The CDR3 loop reads CSASGAGNQPQHF. Here the CDR3 DNA reads TGCAGTGCTAGTGGGGCAGGGAATCAGCCCCAGCATTTT. The V gene is TRBV20-1, the J gene TRBJ1-5, with D tentatively TRBD1 (5 bases). V dropped 3 bases and J dropped 4 bases, with 10 bases sitting between them. Germline lookup yields CDR1 DFQATT and CDR2 SNEGSKA (reference sequence). CDR3 size: 13 residues.

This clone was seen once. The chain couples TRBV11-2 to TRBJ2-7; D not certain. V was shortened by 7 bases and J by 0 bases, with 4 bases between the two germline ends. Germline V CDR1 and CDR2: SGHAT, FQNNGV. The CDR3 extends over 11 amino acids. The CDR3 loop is CASKHSYEQYF. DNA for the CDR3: TGTGCCAGCAAGCACTCCTACGAGCAGTACTTC.

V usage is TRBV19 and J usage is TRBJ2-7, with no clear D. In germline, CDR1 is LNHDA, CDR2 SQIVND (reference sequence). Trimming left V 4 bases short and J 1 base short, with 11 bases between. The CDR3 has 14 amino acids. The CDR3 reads CASSRQSASYEQYF. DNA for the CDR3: TGTGCCAGTAGTAGGCAGTCCGCATCCTACGAGCAGTACTTC.

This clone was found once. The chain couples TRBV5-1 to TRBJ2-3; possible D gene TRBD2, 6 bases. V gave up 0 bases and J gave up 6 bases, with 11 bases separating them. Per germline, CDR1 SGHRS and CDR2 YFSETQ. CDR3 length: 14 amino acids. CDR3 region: CASSLASGGDTQYF. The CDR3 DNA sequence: TGCGCCAGCAGCTTGGCCTCTGGGGGGGATACGCAGTATTTT. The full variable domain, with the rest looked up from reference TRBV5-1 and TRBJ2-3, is KAGVTQTPRYLIKTRGQQVTLSCSPISGHRSVSWYQQTPGQGLQFLFEYFSETQRNKGNFPGRFSGRQFSNSRSEMNVSTLELGDSALYLCASSLASGGDTQYFGPGTRLTVL.

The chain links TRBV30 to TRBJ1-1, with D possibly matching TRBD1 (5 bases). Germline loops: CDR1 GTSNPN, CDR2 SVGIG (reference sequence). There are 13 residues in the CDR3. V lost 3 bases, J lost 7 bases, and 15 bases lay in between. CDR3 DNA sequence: TGTGCCTGGAGCAGGACACCCGACGGTGAAGCTTTCTTT. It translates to CAWSRTPDGEAFF.

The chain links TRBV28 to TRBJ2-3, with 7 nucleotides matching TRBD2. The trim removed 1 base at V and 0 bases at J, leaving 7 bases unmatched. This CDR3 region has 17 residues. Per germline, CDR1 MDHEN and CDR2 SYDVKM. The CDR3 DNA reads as TGTGCCAGCAGTTTATCTACCCTTAGCGGGAGCACAGATACGCAGTATTTT. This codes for CASSLSTLSGSTDTQYF.

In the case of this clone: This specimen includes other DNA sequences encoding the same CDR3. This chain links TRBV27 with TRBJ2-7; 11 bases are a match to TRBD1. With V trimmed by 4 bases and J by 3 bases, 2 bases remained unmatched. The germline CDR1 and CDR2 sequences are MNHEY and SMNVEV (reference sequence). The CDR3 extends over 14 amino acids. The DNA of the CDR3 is TGTGCCAGCAGTTCCGGGACAGGGGGCTACGAGCAGTACTTC. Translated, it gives CASSSGTGGYEQYF.

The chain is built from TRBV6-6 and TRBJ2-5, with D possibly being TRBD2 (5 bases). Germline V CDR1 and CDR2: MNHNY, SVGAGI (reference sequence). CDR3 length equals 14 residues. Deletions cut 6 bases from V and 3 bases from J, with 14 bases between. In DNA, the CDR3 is TGTGCCAGCAGAACGTGGACTGTCGAAGAGACCCAGTACTTC. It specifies CASRTWTVEETQYF.

CDR3 sequence (DNA): TGTGCCAGCAGTGAAGACAGTATCTACGAGCAGTACTTC. This gives the protein CASSEDSIYEQYF. The chain has TRBV2 and TRBJ2-7, with D unresolved. This CDR3 has 13 residues. CDR1 and CDR2 (germline): SNHLY, FYNNEI. V lost 1 base to trimming and J lost 3 bases, with 7 bases between them.

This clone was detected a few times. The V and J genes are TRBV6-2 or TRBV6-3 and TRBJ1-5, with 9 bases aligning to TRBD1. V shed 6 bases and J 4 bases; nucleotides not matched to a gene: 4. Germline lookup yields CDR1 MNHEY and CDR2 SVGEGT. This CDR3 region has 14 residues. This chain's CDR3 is CASSTTGGNQPQHF. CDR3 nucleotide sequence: TGTGCCAGCAGCACGACAGGGGGGAATCAGCCCCAGCATTTT.

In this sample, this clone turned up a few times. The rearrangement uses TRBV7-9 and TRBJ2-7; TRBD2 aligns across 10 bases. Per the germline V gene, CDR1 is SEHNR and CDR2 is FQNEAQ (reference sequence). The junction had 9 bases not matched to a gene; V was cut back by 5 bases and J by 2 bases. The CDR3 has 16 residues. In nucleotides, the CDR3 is TGTGCCAGCAGCGCTACCGGGACTAGCGATCCCTACGAGCAGTACTTC. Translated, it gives CASSATGTSDPYEQYF.

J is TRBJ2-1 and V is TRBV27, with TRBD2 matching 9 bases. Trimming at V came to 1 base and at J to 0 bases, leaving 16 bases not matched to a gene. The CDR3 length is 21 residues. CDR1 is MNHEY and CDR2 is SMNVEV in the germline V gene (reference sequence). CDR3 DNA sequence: TGTGCCAGCAGTTTATGGACCAAATCTAGCGGGATCCCCCGCTCCTACAATGAGCAGTTCTTC. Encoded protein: CASSLWTKSSGIPRSYNEQFF.

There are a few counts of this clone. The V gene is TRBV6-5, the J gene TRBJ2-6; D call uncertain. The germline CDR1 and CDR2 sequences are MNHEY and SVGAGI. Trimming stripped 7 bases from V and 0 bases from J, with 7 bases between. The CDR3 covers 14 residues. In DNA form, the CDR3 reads TGTGCCAGCACGCGTGACTCTGGGGCCAACGTCCTGACTTTC. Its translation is CASTRDSGANVLTF.

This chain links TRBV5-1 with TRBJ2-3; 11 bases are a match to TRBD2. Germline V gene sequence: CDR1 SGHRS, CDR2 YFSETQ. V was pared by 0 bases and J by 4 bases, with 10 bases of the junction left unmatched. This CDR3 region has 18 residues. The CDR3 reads CASSLEPSGRTRPDTQYF. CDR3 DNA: TGCGCCAGCAGCTTGGAGCCTAGCGGGAGGACGCGCCCAGATACGCAGTATTTT.

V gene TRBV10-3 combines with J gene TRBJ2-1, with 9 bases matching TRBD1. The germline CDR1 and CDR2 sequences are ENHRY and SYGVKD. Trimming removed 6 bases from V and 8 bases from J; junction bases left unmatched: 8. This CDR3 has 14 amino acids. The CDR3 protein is CAISAGTGIDEQFF. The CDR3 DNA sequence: TGTGCCATCAGCGCCGGGACAGGGATCGATGAGCAGTTCTTC.

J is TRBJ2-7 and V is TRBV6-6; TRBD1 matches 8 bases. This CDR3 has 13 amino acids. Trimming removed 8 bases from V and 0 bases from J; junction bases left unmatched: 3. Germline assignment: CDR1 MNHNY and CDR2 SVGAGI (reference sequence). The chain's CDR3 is CASGQGPSYEQYF. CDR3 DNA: TGTGCCAGCGGACAGGGCCCCTCCTACGAGCAGTACTTC.

The CDR3 bases are TGTGCCAGCAGTTTAGTGGGGACTAGCGGGGGGGACCACGAGCAGTACTTC. It translates to CASSLVGTSGGDHEQYF. The chain links TRBV27 to TRBJ2-7; 16 bases line up with TRBD2. V lost 2 bases to trimming and J lost 5 bases; unmatched junction nucleotides: 6. Per the germline V gene, CDR1 is MNHEY and CDR2 is SMNVEV (reference sequence). This CDR3 is 17 amino acids long.